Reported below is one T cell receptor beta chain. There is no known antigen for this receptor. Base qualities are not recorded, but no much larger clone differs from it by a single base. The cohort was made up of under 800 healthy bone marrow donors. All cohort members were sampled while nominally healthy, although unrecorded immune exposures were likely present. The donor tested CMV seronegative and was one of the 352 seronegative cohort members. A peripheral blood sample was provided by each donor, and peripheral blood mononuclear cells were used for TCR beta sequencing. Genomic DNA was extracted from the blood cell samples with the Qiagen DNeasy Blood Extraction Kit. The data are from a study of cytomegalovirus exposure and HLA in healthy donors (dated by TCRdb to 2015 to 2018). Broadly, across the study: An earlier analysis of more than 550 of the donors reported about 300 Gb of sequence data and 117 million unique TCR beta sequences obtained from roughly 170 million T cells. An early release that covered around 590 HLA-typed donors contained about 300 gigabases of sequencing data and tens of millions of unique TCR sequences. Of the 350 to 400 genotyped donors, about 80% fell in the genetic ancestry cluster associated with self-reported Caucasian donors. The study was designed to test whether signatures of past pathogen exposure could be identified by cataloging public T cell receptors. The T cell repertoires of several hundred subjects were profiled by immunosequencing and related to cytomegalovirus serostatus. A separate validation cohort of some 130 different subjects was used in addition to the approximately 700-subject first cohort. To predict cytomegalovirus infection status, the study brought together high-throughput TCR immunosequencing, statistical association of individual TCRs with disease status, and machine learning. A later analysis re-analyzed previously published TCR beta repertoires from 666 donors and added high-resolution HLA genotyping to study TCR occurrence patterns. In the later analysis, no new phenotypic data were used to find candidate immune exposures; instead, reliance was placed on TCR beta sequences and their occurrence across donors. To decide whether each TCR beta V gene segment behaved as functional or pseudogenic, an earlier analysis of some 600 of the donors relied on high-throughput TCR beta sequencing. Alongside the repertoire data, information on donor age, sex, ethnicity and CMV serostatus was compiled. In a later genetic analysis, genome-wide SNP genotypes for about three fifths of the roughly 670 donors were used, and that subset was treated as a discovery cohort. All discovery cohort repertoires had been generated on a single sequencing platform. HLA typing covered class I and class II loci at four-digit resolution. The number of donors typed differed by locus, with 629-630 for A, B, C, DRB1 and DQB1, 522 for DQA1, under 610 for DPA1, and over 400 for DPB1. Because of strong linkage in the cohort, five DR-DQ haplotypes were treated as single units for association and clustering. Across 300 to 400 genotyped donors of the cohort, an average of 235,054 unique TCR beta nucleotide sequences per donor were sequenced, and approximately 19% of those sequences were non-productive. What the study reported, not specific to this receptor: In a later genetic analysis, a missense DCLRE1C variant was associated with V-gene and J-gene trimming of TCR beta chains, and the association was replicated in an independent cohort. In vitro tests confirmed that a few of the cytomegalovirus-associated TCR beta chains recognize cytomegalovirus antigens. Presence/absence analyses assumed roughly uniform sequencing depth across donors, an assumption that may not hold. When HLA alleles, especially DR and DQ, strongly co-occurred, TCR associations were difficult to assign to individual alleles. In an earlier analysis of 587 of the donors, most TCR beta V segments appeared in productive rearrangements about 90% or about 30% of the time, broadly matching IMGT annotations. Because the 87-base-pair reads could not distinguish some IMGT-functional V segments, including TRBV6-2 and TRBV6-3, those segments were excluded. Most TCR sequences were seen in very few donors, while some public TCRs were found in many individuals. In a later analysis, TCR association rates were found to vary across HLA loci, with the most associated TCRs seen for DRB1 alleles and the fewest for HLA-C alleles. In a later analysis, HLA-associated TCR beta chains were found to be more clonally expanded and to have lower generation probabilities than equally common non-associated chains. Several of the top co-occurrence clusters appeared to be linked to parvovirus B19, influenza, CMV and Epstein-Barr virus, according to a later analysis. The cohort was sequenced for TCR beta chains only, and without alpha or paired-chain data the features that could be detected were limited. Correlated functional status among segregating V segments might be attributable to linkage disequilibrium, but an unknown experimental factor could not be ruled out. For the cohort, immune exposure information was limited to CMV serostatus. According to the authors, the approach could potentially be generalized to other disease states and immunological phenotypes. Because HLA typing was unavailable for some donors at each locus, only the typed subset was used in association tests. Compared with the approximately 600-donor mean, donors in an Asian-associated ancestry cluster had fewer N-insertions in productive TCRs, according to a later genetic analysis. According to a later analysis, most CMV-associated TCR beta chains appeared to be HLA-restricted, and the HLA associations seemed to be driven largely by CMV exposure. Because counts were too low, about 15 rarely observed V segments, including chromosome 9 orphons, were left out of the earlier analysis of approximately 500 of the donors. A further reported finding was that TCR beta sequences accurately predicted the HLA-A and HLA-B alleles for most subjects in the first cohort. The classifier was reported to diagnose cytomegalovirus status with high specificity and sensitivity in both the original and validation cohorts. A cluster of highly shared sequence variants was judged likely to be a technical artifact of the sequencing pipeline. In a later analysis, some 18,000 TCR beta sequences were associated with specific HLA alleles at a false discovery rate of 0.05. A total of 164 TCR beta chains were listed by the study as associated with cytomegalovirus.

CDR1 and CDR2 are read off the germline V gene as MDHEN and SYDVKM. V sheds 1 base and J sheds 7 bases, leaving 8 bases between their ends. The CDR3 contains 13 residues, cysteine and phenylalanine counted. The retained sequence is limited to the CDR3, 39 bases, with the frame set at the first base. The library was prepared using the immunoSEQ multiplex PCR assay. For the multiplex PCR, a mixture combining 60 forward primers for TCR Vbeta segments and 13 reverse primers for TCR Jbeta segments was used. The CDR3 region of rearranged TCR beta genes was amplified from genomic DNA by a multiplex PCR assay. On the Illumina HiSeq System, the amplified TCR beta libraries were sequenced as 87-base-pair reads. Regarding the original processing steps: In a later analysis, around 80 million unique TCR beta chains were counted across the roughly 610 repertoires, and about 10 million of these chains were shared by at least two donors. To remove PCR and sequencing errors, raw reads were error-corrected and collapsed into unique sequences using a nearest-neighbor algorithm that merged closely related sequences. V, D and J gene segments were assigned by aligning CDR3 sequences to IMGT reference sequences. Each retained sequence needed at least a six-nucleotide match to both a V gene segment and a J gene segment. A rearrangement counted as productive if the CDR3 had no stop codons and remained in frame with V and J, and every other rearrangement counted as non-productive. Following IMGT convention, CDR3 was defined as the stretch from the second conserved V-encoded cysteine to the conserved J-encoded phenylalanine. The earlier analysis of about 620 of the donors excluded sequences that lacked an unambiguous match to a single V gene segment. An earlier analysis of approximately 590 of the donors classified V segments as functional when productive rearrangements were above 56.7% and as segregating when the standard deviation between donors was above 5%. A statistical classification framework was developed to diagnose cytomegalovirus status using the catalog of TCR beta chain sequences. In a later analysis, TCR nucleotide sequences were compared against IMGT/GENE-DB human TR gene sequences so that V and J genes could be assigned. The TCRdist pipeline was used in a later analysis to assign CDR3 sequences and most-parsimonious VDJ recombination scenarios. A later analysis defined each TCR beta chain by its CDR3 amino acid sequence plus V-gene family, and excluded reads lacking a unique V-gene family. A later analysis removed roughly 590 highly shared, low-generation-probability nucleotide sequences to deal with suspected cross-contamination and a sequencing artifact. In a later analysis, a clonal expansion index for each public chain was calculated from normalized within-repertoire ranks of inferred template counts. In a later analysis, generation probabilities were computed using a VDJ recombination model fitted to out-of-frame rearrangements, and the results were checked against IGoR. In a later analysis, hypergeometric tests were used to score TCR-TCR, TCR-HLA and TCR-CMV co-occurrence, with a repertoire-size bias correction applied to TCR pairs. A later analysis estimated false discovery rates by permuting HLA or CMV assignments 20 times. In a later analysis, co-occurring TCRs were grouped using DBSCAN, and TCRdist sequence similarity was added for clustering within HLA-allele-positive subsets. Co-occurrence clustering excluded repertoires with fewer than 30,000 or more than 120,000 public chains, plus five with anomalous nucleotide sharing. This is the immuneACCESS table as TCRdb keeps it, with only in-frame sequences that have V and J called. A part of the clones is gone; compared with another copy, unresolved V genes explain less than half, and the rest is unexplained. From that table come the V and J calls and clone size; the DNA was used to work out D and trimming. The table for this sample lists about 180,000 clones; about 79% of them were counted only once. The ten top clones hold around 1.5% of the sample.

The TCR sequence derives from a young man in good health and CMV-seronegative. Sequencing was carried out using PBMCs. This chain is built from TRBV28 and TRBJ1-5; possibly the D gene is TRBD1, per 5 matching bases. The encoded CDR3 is CASSLSRGQPQHF. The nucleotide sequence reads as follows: TGTGCCAGCAGTTTATCGCGGGGCCAGCCCCAGCATTTT.